This T cell receptor beta chain was documented in a study of T cells after yellow fever vaccination. TCRdb re-called the 5' RACE reads through MiXCR, storing one row per CDR3 protein. This sample has 300,000 to 400,000 distinct CDR3 sequences, with 12% found just once. This clonotype was recorded at least ten times. V shed 6 bases, J shed 5 bases, and the junction held 9 bases outside the gene matches. The CDR3 has 15 residues. The V call is TRBV23-1, the J call TRBJ2-1; 8 bases match TRBD2. TRBV23-1 is recorded as an ORF, its role being uncertain. Sample: CD4+ T cells sorted from PBMCs, taken 15 days after the yellow fever booster vaccination. The TCR was taken from a young man who received the YFV17D yellow fever vaccine. The chain's CDR3 is CASSPSGGEDNEQFF. The DNA for the CDR3 is TGCGCCAGCAGCCCGAGCGGGGGTGAGGACAATGAGCAGTTCTTC.